One and the same sample provided the 3 T cell receptor beta chains below, sequenced in a study of a mutant IDH1 vaccine in newly diagnosed glioma. Using immunoSEQ multiplex PCR, the repertoire was profiled, and TCRdb retains in-frame clones only, with some absent. Of about 51,000 clones in the sample, about three quarters were seen once. As to time point: baseline, week 1 (first vaccination visit). Documented treatment: pre-vaccination baseline after standard-of-care therapy. This specimen consisted of PBMCs, obtained from a glioma patient treated with radiotherapy, temozolomide or both. The receptor set was obtained from a woman in her 40s with glioma.

The CDR3 spells CSASLAGELGTQYF. CDR3 nucleotides: TGCAGCGCCTCTTTAGCGGGGGAGTTAGGTACGCAGTATTTT. V and J are TRBV29-1 and TRBJ2-3; TRBD2 aligns across 9 bases. Germline CDR1 and CDR2: SQVTM and ANQGSEA. The CDR3 contains 14 residues. With V trimmed by 7 bases and J by 8 bases, 13 bases remained unmatched.

V gene TRBV18 combines with J gene TRBJ2-1; no clear D. This CDR3 has 13 amino acids. Germline V CDR1 and CDR2: KGHSH, LQKENI. V dropped 0 bases and J dropped 6 bases, with 6 bases sitting between them. The CDR3 coding sequence is TGTGCCAGCTCACCACCGAACACCAATGAGCAGTTCTTC. It codes for CASSPPNTNEQFF. Complete variable domain (other parts from reference TRBV18 and TRBJ2-1): NAGVMQNPRHLVRRRGQEARLRCSPMKGHSHVYWYRQLPEEGLKFMVYLQKENIIDESGMPKERFSAEFPKEGPSILRIQQVVRGDSAAYFCASSPPNTNEQFFGPGTRLTVL.

CDR3 in amino acids: CASSYTRLAGGMVEQYF. The CDR3 bases are TGTGCCAGCAGCTACACTAGGCTAGCGGGGGGAATGGTGGAGCAGTACTTC. The chain recombines TRBV7-2 with TRBJ2-7, with 11 bases aligning to TRBD2. Losses at the gene ends were 4 bases for V and 7 bases for J; bases not matched to a gene: 15. The CDR3 runs 17 residues. In germline, CDR1 is SGHTA, CDR2 FQGNSA.